These 19 T cell receptor beta chains were all obtained from the same sample, sequenced in a study of shared clonotypes between healthy human individuals. Method: immunoSEQ multiplex PCR; TCRdb's copy keeps in-frame clones and lacks some. The sample shows over 850,000 clones, more than 75% of them seen only once. The sample consisted of memory CD4+ T cells from PBMCs. The subset is: CD45RA-negative fraction. The source of these receptors is a young man in good health. Some clones in this sample may be carry-over from other donors' samples.

Regarding this clone: A far larger clone differs by one base, so this is likely a read error. The gene calls are TRBV7-9 and TRBJ1-1; D is unclear. Germline V gene lookup returns CDR1 SEHNR and CDR2 FQNEAQ (reference sequence). The length of the CDR3 is 13 residues. V was clipped by 6 bases and J by 0 bases, with 8 bases between them. CDR3 sequence: CASSSELNTEAFF. In DNA, the CDR3 is TGTGCCAGCAGTAGCGAGCTGAACACTGAAGCTTTCTTT.

The rearrangement links TRBV11-2 to TRBJ2-7; D is unclear. This CDR3 is built from 13 residues. V was shortened by 5 bases and J by 6 bases, with 14 bases between the two germline ends. CDR1 is SGHAT, CDR2 FQNNGV, per germline. The CDR3 DNA sequence: TGTGCCAGCAGCCAGGACCGTGTCGGCGAGCAGTACTTC. Protein product: CASSQDRVGEQYF. Variable domain in full (rest from reference TRBV11-2 and TRBJ2-7): EAGVAQSPRYKIIEKRQSVAFWCNPISGHATLYWYQQILGQGPKLLIQFQNNGVVDDSQLPKDRFSAERLKGVDSTLKIQPAKLEDSAVYLCASSQDRVGEQYFGPGTRLTVT.

This clone was recorded only once. V usage is TRBV2 and J usage is TRBJ1-1; TRBD1 matches 10 bases. The CDR3 totals 13 residues. Germline CDR1 is SNHLY and CDR2 is FYNNEI. V lost 6 bases to trimming and J lost 10 bases; unmatched junction nucleotides: 8. CDR3 loop: CASSDRQGASAFF. The CDR3 DNA reads as TGTGCCAGCAGCGACCGACAGGGGGCATCAGCTTTCTTT.

In regard to this clone: Other DNA sequences in this specimen translate into the identical CDR3. The rearrangement uses TRBV18 and TRBJ1-1; 7 bases match TRBD1. The trim removed 3 bases at V and 0 bases at J, leaving 1 base unmatched. Germline V gene lookup returns CDR1 KGHSH and CDR2 LQKENI. This CDR3 has 14 residues. The CDR3 DNA follows: TGTGCCAGCTCACCGGGACAGCTGAACACTGAAGCTTTCTTT. The encoded protein is CASSPGQLNTEAFF.

J is TRBJ2-4 and V is TRBV20-1, with no clear D. Germline CDR1 reads DFQATT; CDR2 reads SNEGSKA (reference sequence). V was shortened by 8 bases and J by 7 bases, with 12 bases between the two germline ends. This CDR3 contains 11 residues. CDR3 amino acids: CSHSPSNIQYF. In nucleotides, the CDR3 is TGCAGTCACTCTCCGTCCAACATTCAGTACTTC.

The chain employs TRBV6-1 and TRBJ2-1; the match to TRBD2 covers 12 bases. This CDR3 region has 14 residues. J gave up 8 bases and V 4 bases, and 3 bases lay outside the gene matches. Germline V gene data show CDR1 as MNHNS and CDR2 as SASEGT. CDR3 protein: CASSVTSGSYEQFF. DNA of the CDR3: TGTGCCAGCAGTGTGACTAGCGGGAGCTATGAGCAGTTCTTC.

This clone was counted a single time. The rearrangement links TRBV7-3 to TRBJ2-1; 9 positions agree with TRBD2. Per germline, CDR1 SGHTA and CDR2 FQGTGA. The CDR3 is 16 amino acids. J was trimmed by 3 bases and V by 5 bases; bases with no gene match: 8. CDR3: CASSARGSGSYNEQFF. The CDR3 DNA reads TGTGCCAGCAGCGCCCGTGGTAGCGGGAGCTACAATGAGCAGTTCTTC.

This clone was observed a single time. This CDR3 reads CASRTRTGGTDTQYF. The CDR3 bases are TGTGCCAGCAGAACCAGGACAGGGGGGACAGATACGCAGTATTTT. The chain employs TRBV6-1 and TRBJ2-3, with 10 bases aligning to TRBD1. J gave up 3 bases and V 6 bases, and 6 bases lay outside the gene matches. The length of the CDR3 is 15 residues. Germline CDR1 is MNHNS and CDR2 is SASEGT.

The rearrangement joins TRBV30 to TRBJ1-1; D uncertain. CDR1 and CDR2 (germline): GTSNPN, SVGIG (reference sequence). CDR3 length: 11 amino acids. V was cut by 3 bases and J by 7 bases, with 9 bases left in between. The CDR3 region has the DNA TGTGCCTGGAGCCGGGGAAATGAAGCTTTCTTT. This codes for CAWSRGNEAFF.

The genes are TRBV10-3 and TRBJ2-2; 7 nucleotides align to TRBD1. The germline gives CDR1 ENHRY, CDR2 SYGVKD. V gave up 0 bases and J gave up 4 bases; unmatched junction bases: 8. The CDR3 contains 17 residues. CDR3 residues: CAISESLTGYSTGELFF. CDR3 DNA sequence: TGTGCCATCAGTGAGTCGTTGACAGGGTATAGCACCGGGGAGCTGTTTTTT.

The chain couples TRBV4-2 to TRBJ2-6, with D unclear. The V gene's germline CDR1 is LGHNA and CDR2 YNFKEQ. The CDR3 sequence is 18 residues long. Trimming took off 2 bases at V and 0 bases at J, with 14 bases between the two ends. The CDR3 coding sequence is TGTGCCAGCAGCCAATCTCGCACCAAGTCCTCTGGGGCCAACGTCCTGACTTTC. Protein product: CASSQSRTKSSGANVLTF.

The chain is built from TRBV6-5 and TRBJ1-1; weak D call: TRBD1 (6 bases). The V end was cut by 7 bases, the J end by 3 bases, with 15 bases between. The CDR3 contains 14 residues. Germline V CDR1 and CDR2: MNHEY, SVGAGI. CDR3 sequence: CASKPDRLYTEAFF. The CDR3 region has the DNA TGTGCCAGCAAGCCCGACAGGTTGTACACTGAAGCTTTCTTT.

J is TRBJ2-3 and V is TRBV5-1; a weak D match, TRBD2 (6 bases). Per germline, CDR1 SGHRS and CDR2 YFSETQ. The CDR3 is 15 amino acids. The V end was cut by 4 bases, the J end by 7 bases, with 19 bases between. This chain's CDR3 is CASSASGTPGNTQYF. The CDR3 coding sequence is TGCGCCAGCAGCGCCTCCGGGACTCCGGGGAATACGCAGTATTTT.

A word on this clone: The sample carries other DNA sequences with the same CDR3. The genes are TRBV7-9 and TRBJ2-5; no firm D call. This CDR3 has 14 amino acids. The V end was cut by 1 base, the J end by 1 base, with 7 bases between. Germline V gene data show CDR1 as SEHNR and CDR2 as FQNEAQ (reference sequence). The CDR3 region has the DNA TGTGCCAGCAGCTTAGGACTGAGCCAAGAGACCCAGTACTTC. It translates to CASSLGLSQETQYF.

Regarding this clone: Other DNA sequences within the sample encode an identical CDR3. The V call is TRBV11-3, the J call TRBJ2-3; no clear D. The CDR3 extends over 12 amino acids. Germline values: CDR1 SGHNT, CDR2 YENEEA. Trimming left V 5 bases short and J 2 bases short, with 5 bases between. The CDR3 region has the DNA TGTGCCAGCAGCCCAAACACAGATACGCAGTATTTT. Protein product: CASSPNTDTQYF. The full variable domain, its missing parts supplied by reference TRBV11-3 and TRBJ2-3, is EAGVVQSPRYKIIEKKQPVAFWCNPISGHNTLYWYLQNLGQGPELLIRYENEEAVDDSQLPKDRFSAERLKGVDSTLKIQPAELGDSAVYLCASSPNTDTQYFGPGTRLTVL.

This chain joins TRBV6-6 and TRBJ2-5; no definite D call. Trimming removed 3 bases at V and 7 bases at J, with 15 bases between. The CDR3 consists of 14 residues. CDR1 and CDR2 (germline): MNHNY, SVGAGI (reference sequence). CDR3 in amino acids: CASSYVDASGTQYF. CDR3 DNA: TGTGCCAGCAGTTATGTTGATGCCAGTGGGACCCAGTACTTC.

The table lists this clone with a count of one. A much more abundant neighbour one base away suggests this may be a read error. The V and J genes are TRBV7-2 and TRBJ2-7; D not certain. Per germline, CDR1 SGHTA and CDR2 FQGNSA. The CDR3 has 12 residues. Between the trimmed V and J ends, which lost 2 bases and 1 base, there was a span of 3 bases. In DNA form, the CDR3 reads TGTGCCAGCAGCTTACAGTCCTACGAGCAGTACTTC. Protein product: CASSLQSYEQYF. The entire variable domain, with the rest obtained from reference TRBV7-2 and TRBJ2-7, is as follows: GAGVSQSPSNKVTEKGKDVELRCDPISGHTALYWYRQSLGQGLEFLIYFQGNSAPDKSGLPSDRFSAERTGGSVSTLTIQRTQQEDSAVYLCASSLQSYEQYFGPGTRLTVT.

The count of this clone is one. The chain joins TRBV28 to TRBJ2-5; 11 bases are shared with TRBD2. Per germline, CDR1 MDHEN and CDR2 SYDVKM. The CDR3 is made up of 17 amino acids. J was trimmed by 5 bases and V by 6 bases; bases with no gene match: 14. Here the CDR3 DNA reads TGTGCCAGCAGCGACTTACTAGCGGGAGATAGGACGGAGACCCAGTACTTC. Translation: CASSDLLAGDRTETQYF.

The J gene is TRBJ1-3, the V gene TRBV9, with 10 nucleotides matching TRBD1. The germline V gene encodes CDR1 SGDLS and CDR2 YYNGEE. V lost 3 bases to trimming and J lost 3 bases; unmatched junction nucleotides: 6. The CDR3 length is 16 residues. The CDR3 is CASSATGTGDGNTIYF. The DNA for the CDR3 is TGTGCCAGCAGCGCCACCGGGACAGGGGATGGAAACACCATATATTTT.